This T cell receptor (beta chain) was profiled in a study of blood T cell repertoires in COVID-19. Profiled with immunoSEQ multiplex PCR; TCRdb holds only in-frame clones, not every one. Altogether under 85,000 clones are present, 90% being singletons, with the ten largest covering 5.3%. The CDR3 runs to 14 residues. Germline trimming cut 6 bases from V and 2 bases from J; bases unmatched to any gene: 1. Germline lookup yields CDR1 MGHRA and CDR2 YSYEKL. Material for sequencing was peripheral blood. V and J are TRBV4-1 and TRBJ2-2; 9 bases fit TRBD2. This clonotype originated in a man aged 45-65 years with acute or convalescent COVID-19. The chain's CDR3 is CASSSGRNTGELFF. In nucleotides, the CDR3 is TGCGCCAGCAGTAGCGGGAGAAACACCGGGGAGCTGTTTTTT.